This TCR beta chain was observed in a study of cytomegalovirus exposure and HLA in healthy donors. The PCR contained 60 Vbeta and 13 Jbeta primers. The repertoire was sequenced with immunoSEQ multiplex PCR; TCRdb's copy has only in-frame clones and lacks some. This sample has 130,000 to 150,000 clones; approximately 79% occur once, and the top ten carry roughly 2.8%. General study points: Analyses of presence/absence relied on an assumption of roughly uniform sequencing depth across donors. The authors judged a highly shared variant cluster likely a sequencing artifact. TCR beta chain V- and J-gene trimming was linked, in a later analysis, to a missense variant in DCLRE1C.

Germline CDR1 reads SGHTA; CDR2 reads FQGNSA. CDR3 length: 16 amino acids. Deletions cut 2 bases from V and 6 bases from J, with 16 bases between. Worth noting for this clone: As yet, its antigen is unknown.

Sequenced: PBMCs. The TCR originated in a woman younger than 45 in good health and CMV-seronegative. The chain carries TRBV7-2 and TRBJ2-2; TRBD2 is a possible D gene (7 bases). In DNA form, the CDR3 reads TGTGCCAGCAGCTTAAGGCGCGGGGGCATGGCCGGGGAGCTGTTTTTT. It codes for CASSLRRGGMAGELFF. Full variable domain (missing parts from reference TRBV7-2 and TRBJ2-2): GAGVSQSPSNKVTEKGKDVELRCDPISGHTALYWYRQSLGQGLEFLIYFQGNSAPDKSGLPSDRFSAERTGGSVSTLTIQRTQQEDSAVYLCASSLRRGGMAGELFFGEGSRLTVL.